The clone carrying this T cell receptor (beta chain) was observed a handful of times. Its matching antigen is unknown. Germline CDR1 reads SGHNT; CDR2 reads YENEEA. V lost 7 bases to trimming and J lost 6 bases, with 19 bases between them. The CDR3 sequence is 15 residues long. TCRdb re-called the multiplex PCR reads through MiXCR, storing one row per CDR3 protein. This table has around 290,000 distinct CDR3 sequences, more than 30% appearing once. Axillary draining lymph nodes of breast cancer patients supplied the node samples. The data originate from a study of breast tumors, draining lymph nodes, adjacent tissues. Study results and caveats: Findings are consistent with lymph node origin and intratumoral expansion of most tumor T cells. Tumor repertoires ranked between lymph nodes and nontumor tissue in diversity, with V and J gene preferences. Tumor and nontumor repertoires were significantly more similar in luminal-like than in basal-like breast cancer. The lymph node origin of tumor T cells was framed as consistent with a hypothesis, not demonstrated.

The sequence came from a female donor with breast cancer. Some clones in this sample may be carry-over from other donors' samples. V is TRBV11-3 and J is TRBJ2-1; D is perhaps TRBD2 (7 bases). The source material was axillary lymph node tissue. The chain's CDR3 is CASIGGGLGCNEQFF. The CDR3 nucleotides are TGTGCCAGCATAGGGGGGGGACTGGGATGCAATGAGCAGTTCTTC.